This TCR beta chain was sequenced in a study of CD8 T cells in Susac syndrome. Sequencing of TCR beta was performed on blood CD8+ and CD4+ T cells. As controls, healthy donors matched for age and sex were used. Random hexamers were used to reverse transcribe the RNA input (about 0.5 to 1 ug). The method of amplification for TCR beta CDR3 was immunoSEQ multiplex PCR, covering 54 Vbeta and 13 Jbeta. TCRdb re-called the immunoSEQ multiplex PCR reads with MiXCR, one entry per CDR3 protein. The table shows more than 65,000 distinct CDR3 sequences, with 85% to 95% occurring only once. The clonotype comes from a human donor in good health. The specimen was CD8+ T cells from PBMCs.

The CDR3, as DNA: TGTGCCAGCAGCGAAGGCAGAGGCAATCAGCCCCAGCATTTT. Encoded protein: CASSEGRGNQPQHF. The gene calls are TRBV9 and TRBJ1-5, with unresolved D. Germline V lookup: CDR1 SGDLS, CDR2 YYNGEE. The CDR3 has 14 amino acids. Trimming removed 3 bases from V and 2 bases from J, with 9 bases in between.